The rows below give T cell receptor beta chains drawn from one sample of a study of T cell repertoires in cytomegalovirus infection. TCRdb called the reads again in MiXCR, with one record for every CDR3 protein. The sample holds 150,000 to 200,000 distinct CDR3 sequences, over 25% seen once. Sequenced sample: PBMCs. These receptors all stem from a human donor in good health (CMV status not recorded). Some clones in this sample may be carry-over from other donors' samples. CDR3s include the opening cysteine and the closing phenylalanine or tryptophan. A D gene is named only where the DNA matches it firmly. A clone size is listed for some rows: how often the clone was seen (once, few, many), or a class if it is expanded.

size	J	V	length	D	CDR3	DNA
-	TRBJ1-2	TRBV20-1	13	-	CSARDPGGSGYTF	TGCAGTGCTAGAGACCCCGGGGGGTCTGGCTACACCTTC
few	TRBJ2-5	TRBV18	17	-	CASSPLGGGHPQETQYF	TGTGCCAGCTCACCCCTGGGGGGGGGCCATCCTCAAGAGACCCAGTACTTC
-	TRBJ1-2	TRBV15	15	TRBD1	CATSRPGQGPNGYTF	TGTGCCACCAGCCGACCGGGACAGGGACCTAATGGCTACACCTTC
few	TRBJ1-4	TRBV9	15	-	CASSADRTTNEKLFF	TGTGCCAGCAGCGCAGACAGAACAACTAATGAAAAACTGTTTTTT
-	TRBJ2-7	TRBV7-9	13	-	CAGGGDISYEQYF	TGTGCCGGAGGGGGGGATATTTCCTACGAGCAGTACTTC
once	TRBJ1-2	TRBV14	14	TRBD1	CASSQDARQGDYTF	TGTGCCAGCAGCCAAGATGCGCGGCAGGGGGACTACACCTTC
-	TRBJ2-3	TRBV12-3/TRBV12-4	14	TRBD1	CASSPSDRADTQYF	TGTGCCAGCAGCCCTTCCGACAGGGCAGATACGCAGTATTTT
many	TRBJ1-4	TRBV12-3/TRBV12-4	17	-	CASAARSLGTTNEKLFF	TGTGCCAGCGCTGCTCGGTCTCTAGGGACAACTAATGAAAAACTGTTTTTT
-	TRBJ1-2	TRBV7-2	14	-	CASSLVETNYGYTF	TGTGCCAGCAGCTTAGTGGAGACAAACTATGGCTACACCTTC
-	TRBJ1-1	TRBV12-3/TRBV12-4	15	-	CVSSGGGEGGTEAFF	TGTGTCAGCAGCGGGGGGGGGGAGGGTGGCACTGAAGCTTTCTTT
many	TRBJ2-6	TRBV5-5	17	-	CASSLQFSPGGANVLTF	TGTGCCAGCAGCTTGCAGTTTTCCCCCGGGGGGGCCAACGTCCTGACTTTC
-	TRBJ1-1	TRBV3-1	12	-	CASSQAATEAFF	TGTGCCAGCAGCCAAGCAGCGACTGAAGCTTTCTTT
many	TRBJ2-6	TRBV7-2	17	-	CASSLTGWSSGANVLTF	TGTGCCAGCAGCTTAACGGGGTGGAGTTCTGGGGCCAACGTCCTGACTTTC
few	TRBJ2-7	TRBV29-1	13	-	CSVGLIGAHEQYF	TGCAGCGTTGGCCTAATCGGGGCCCACGAGCAGTACTTC
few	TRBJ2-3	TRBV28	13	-	CASSFASTDTQYF	TGTGCCAGCAGTTTCGCGAGCACAGATACGCAGTATTTT
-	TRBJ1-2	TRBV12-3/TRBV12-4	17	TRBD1	CASRSSSPGQGTYGYTF	TGTGCCAGCAGGTCTTCCAGCCCCGGACAGGGCACCTATGGCTACACCTTC
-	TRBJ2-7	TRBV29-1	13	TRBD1	CSVTGTGGAEQYF	TGCAGCGTCACCGGGACAGGGGGTGCCGAGCAGTACTTC
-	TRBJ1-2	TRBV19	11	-	CASHQQGLLSF	TGTGCCAGTCACCAACAGGGACTGTTGTCCTTC
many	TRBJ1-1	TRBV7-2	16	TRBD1	CASSEWRGQMNTEAFF	TGTGCCAGCAGCGAGTGGAGGGGACAGATGAACACTGAAGCTTTCTTT
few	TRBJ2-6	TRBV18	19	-	CASSPFPGAPSSGANVLTF	TGTGCCAGCTCACCATTCCCTGGGGCCCCCTCCTCTGGGGCCAACGTCCTGACTTTC
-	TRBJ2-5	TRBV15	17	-	CATSRDRGGDLQETQYF	TGTGCCACCAGCAGAGATCGAGGTGGGGACCTCCAAGAGACCCAGTACTTC
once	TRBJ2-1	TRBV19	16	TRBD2	CASSTKRGGPRSEQFF	TGTGCCAGTAGTACTAAGCGGGGGGGCCCTAGGAGTGAGCAGTTCTTC
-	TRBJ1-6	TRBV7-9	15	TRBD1	CASSNRTGGNSPLHF	TGTGCCAGCAGCAATCGGACAGGGGGGAATTCACCCCTCCACTTT
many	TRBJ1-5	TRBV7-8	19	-	CASSLEPQVLGLSNQPQHF	TGTGCCAGCAGCTTAGAGCCGCAAGTACTAGGCCTTAGCAATCAGCCCCAGCATTTT
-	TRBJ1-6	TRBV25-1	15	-	CASSESGAWGAPLHF	TGTGCCAGCAGTGAATCTGGGGCATGGGGAGCACCCCTCCACTTT
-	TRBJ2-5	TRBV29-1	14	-	CSVEGPSTQETQYF	TGCAGCGTTGAAGGACCTAGCACCCAAGAGACCCAGTACTTC
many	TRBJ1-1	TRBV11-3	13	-	CASSPRGGTEAFF	TGTGCCAGCAGCCCCAGAGGGGGCACTGAAGCTTTCTTT
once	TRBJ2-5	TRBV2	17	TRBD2	CASSPPLTSGGEETQYF	TGTGCCAGCAGTCCACCCTTGACTAGCGGGGGAGAAGAGACCCAGTACTTC
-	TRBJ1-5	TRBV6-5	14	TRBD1	CASSYQGGRQPQHF	TGTGCCAGCAGTTACCAGGGGGGGAGGCAGCCCCAGCATTTT
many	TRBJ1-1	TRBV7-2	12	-	CASSSGGTEAFF	TGTGCCAGCAGCTCGGGAGGCACTGAAGCTTTCTTT
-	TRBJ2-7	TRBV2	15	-	CASNSRSAGTNEQYF	TGTGCCAGCAATTCAAGGTCCGCAGGGACAAACGAGCAGTACTTC
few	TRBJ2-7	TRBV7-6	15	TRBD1	CASIHAGTGEYEQYF	TGTGCCAGCATCCACGCCGGGACAGGGGAATACGAGCAGTACTTC
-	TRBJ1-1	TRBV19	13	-	CASSIRLGTEAFF	TGTGCCAGTAGTATCCGGTTGGGCACTGAAGCTTTCTTT
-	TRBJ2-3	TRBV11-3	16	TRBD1	CASSLGRQGPTDTQYF	TGTGCCAGCAGCTTAGGGAGACAGGGTCCTACAGATACGCAGTATTTT
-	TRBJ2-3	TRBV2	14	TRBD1	CASSLQGGTDTQYF	TGTGCCAGCAGTCTCCAGGGGGGCACAGATACGCAGTATTTT
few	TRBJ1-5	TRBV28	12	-	CASLGSNQPQHF	TGTGCCAGCCTGGGGAGCAATCAGCCCCAGCATTTT
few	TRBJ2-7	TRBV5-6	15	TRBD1	CASSLEQGVPYEQYF	TGTGCCAGCAGCTTGGAACAGGGGGTTCCCTACGAGCAGTACTTC
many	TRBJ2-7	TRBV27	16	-	CASSTSPSGPRREQYF	TGTGCCAGCAGCACCTCACCCTCGGGACCAAGAAGGGAGCAGTACTTC
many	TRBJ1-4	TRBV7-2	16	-	CASSPTPAGPNEKLFF	TGTGCCAGCAGCCCCACCCCCGCAGGGCCTAATGAAAAACTGTTTTTT
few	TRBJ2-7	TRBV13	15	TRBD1	CASSPDRGEVYEQYF	TGTGCCAGCAGCCCCGACAGGGGGGAGGTCTACGAGCAGTACTTC
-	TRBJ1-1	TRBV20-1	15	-	CSAASIWASRTEAFF	TGCAGTGCTGCCTCGATATGGGCGAGTAGGACTGAAGCTTTCTTT
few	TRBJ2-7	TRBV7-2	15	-	CASSLRQTYFYEQYF	TGTGCCAGCAGCTTACGGCAAACCTATTTTTACGAGCAGTACTTC
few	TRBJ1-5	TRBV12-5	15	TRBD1	CASGLGDRGAEPQHF	TGTGCTAGTGGTCTCGGGGACAGGGGAGCGGAGCCCCAGCATTTT
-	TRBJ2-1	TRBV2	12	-	CASRFGGGEQFF	TGTGCCAGCAGGTTCGGGGGAGGTGAGCAGTTCTTC
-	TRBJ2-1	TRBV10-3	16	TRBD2	CAISESASGGYNEQFF	TGTGCCATCAGTGAGTCAGCTAGCGGGGGTTACAATGAGCAGTTCTTC
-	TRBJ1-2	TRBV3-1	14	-	CASSQDSATYGYTF	TGTGCCAGCAGCCAAGATTCAGCGACCTATGGCTACACCTTC
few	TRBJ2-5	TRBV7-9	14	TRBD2	CASSSKGRGETQYF	TGTGCCAGCAGCTCAAAAGGGAGGGGAGAGACCCAGTACTTC
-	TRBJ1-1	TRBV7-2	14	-	CASSRGGSGVEAFF	TGTGCCAGCAGCCGTGGCGGGAGCGGAGTTGAAGCTTTCTTT
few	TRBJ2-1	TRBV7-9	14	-	CASRPRGSYNEQFF	TGTGCCAGCAGACCCCGGGGCTCCTACAATGAGCAGTTCTTC
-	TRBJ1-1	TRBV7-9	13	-	CVSSLEGDIEAFF	TGTGTCAGCAGCTTGGAGGGGGATATTGAAGCTTTCTTT
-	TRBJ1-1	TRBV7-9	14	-	CASSLSGGGTEAFF	TGTGCCAGCAGCCTCTCCGGGGGTGGAACTGAAGCTTTCTTT
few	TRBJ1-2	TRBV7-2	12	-	CASSLEGVGYTF	TGTGCCAGCAGCTTAGAGGGGGTGGGCTACACCTTC
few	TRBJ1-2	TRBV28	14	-	CASSQGGADYGYTF	TGTGCCAGCAGCCAAGGGGGGGCCGACTATGGCTACACCTTC
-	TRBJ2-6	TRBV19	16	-	CASSIGTDAGANVLTF	TGTGCCAGTAGTATAGGTACGGACGCGGGGGCCAACGTCCTGACTTTC
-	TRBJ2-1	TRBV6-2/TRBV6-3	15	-	CASSYIGLGSNEQFF	TGTGCCAGCAGTTATATTGGTCTCGGCAGCAATGAGCAGTTCTTC
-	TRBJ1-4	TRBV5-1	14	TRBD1	CASSLTGGEEKLFF	TGCGCCAGCAGCCTGACAGGGGGCGAAGAAAAACTGTTTTTT
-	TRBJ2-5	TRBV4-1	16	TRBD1	CASSPGQGTTQETQYF	TGCGCCAGCAGCCCCGGACAGGGGACTACTCAAGAGACCCAGTACTTC
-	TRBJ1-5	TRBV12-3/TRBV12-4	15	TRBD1	CASSLGTGPNQPQHF	TGTGCCAGCAGTTTAGGGACAGGGCCTAATCAGCCCCAGCATTTT
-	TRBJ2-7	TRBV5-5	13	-	CASSLGQRNEQYF	TGTGCCAGCAGCTTGGGACAGAGGAACGAGCAGTACTTC